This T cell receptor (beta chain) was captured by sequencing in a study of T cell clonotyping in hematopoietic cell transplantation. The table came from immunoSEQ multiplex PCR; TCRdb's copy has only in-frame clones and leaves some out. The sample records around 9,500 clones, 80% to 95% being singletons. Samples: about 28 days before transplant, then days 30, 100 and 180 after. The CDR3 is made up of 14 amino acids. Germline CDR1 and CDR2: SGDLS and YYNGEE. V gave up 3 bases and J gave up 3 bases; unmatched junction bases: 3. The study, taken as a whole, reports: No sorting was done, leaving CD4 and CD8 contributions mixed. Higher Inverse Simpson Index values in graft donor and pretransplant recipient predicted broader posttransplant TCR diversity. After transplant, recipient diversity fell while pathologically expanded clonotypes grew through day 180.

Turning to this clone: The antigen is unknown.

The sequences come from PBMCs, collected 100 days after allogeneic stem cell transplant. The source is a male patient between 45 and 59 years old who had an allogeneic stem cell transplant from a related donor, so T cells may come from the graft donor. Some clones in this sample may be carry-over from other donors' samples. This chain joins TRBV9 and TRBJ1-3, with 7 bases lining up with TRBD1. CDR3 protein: CASSAWDSGNTIYF. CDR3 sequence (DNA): TGTGCCAGCAGCGCGTGGGACAGTGGAAACACCATATATTTT.